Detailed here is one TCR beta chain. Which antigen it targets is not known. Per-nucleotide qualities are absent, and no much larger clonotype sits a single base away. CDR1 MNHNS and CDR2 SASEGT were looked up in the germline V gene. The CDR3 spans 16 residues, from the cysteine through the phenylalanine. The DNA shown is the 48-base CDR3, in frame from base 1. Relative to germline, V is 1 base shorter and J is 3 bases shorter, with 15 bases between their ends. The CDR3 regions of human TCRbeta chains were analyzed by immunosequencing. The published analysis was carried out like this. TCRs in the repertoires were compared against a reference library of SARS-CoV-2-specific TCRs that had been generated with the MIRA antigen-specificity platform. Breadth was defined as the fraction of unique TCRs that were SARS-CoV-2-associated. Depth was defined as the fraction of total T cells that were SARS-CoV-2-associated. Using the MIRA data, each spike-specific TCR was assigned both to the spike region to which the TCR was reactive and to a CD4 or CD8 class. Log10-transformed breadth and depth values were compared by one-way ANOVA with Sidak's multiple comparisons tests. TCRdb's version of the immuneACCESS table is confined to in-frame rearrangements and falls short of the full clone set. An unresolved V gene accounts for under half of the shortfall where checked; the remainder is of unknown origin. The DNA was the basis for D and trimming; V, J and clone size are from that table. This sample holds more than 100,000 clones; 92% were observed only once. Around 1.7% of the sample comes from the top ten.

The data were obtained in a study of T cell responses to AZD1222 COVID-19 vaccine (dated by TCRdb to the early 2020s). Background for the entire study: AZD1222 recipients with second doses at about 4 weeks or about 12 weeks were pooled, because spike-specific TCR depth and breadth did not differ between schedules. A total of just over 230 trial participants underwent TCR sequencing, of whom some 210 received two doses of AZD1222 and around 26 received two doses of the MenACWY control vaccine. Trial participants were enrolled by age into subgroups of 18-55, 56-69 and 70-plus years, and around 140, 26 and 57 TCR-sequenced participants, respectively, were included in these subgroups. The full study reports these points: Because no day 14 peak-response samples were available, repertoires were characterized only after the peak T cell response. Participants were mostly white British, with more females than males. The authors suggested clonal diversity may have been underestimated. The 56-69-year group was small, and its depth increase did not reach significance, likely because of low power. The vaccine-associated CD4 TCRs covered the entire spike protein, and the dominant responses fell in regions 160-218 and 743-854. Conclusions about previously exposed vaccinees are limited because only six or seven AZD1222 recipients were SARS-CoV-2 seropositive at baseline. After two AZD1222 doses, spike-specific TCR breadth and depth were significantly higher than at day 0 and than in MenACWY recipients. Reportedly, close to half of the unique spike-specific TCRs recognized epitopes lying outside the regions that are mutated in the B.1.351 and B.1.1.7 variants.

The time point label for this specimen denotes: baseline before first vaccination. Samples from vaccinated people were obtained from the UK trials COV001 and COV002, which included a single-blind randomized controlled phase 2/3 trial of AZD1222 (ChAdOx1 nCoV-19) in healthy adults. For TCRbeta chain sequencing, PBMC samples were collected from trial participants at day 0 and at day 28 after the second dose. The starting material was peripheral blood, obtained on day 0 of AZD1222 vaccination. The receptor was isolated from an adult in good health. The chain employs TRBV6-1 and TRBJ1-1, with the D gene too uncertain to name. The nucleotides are TGTGCCAGCAGTGAAGACGCCCCCTCCTTTGACACTGAAGCTTTCTTT. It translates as CASSEDAPSFDTEAFF.